A single sample is the source of the 19 T cell receptor beta chains below, sequenced in a study of blood T cell repertoires in COVID-19. Libraries were prepared by immunoSEQ multiplex PCR; TCRdb keeps only in-frame clonotypes and omits some of them. This table has around 100,000 clones, under 85% appearing once. The material sequenced was peripheral blood. The source of these receptors is a human donor in a cohort sampled during active COVID-19.

The table lists this clone with a count of one. The rearrangement joins TRBV6-4 to TRBJ1-3; unclear D gene. Trimming shortened V by 0 bases and J by 0 bases, and 9 bases separated the two germline ends. This CDR3 has 16 residues. CDR1 is MRHNA, CDR2 SNTAGT, per germline. The CDR3 nucleotides are TGTGCCAGCAGTGACTCGATGAGCCACTCTGGAAACACCATATATTTT. Protein: CASSDSMSHSGNTIYF.

V and J are TRBV2 and TRBJ1-1; tentative D call: TRBD1 (6 bases). Germline V gives CDR1 SNHLY, CDR2 FYNNEI. Deletions cut 4 bases from V and 2 bases from J, with 11 bases between. The CDR3 totals 14 residues. The CDR3 sequence: CASSVGGPNTEAFF. The CDR3 coding sequence is TGTGCCAGCAGTGTGGGGGGGCCCAACACTGAAGCTTTCTTT.

In DNA, the CDR3 is TGTGCCAGCAGCTTCTGGACAGGGGACCACTCTGGAAACACCATATATTTT. Its translation: CASSFWTGDHSGNTIYF. The chain employs TRBV5-4 and TRBJ1-3, with 9 bases matching TRBD1. CDR1 and CDR2 from the germline V gene are SGHNT and YYREEE (reference sequence). With 2 bases clipped from V and 0 bases from J, the junction kept 6 bases outside the gene matches. This CDR3 is built from 17 residues.

About this clone itself: Other DNA sequences within the sample encode an identical CDR3. CDR3 coding DNA: TGTGCCAGCTCACCACTACAGGGTCCCTACAATGAGCAGTTCTTC. This gives the protein CASSPLQGPYNEQFF. The rearrangement uses TRBV18 and TRBJ2-1, with a possible D match to TRBD1 (6 bases). Germline V gives CDR1 KGHSH, CDR2 LQKENI. V shed 1 base and J shed 2 bases, with 9 bases lying between them. CDR3 length: 15 amino acids. The full variable domain, rest sourced from reference TRBV18 and TRBJ2-1, is NAGVMQNPRHLVRRRGQEARLRCSPMKGHSHVYWYRQLPEEGLKFMVYLQKENIIDESGMPKERFSAEFPKEGPSILRIQQVVRGDSAAYFCASSPLQGPYNEQFFGPGTRLTVL.

This chain links TRBV19 with TRBJ2-1, with D possibly matching TRBD2 (6 bases). CDR1 and CDR2 (germline): LNHDA, SQIVND (reference sequence). The CDR3 has 16 residues. V was cut by 4 bases and J by 0 bases, with 13 bases left in between. The chain's CDR3 is CASSKDIGSSYNEQFF. The CDR3, as DNA: TGTGCCAGTAGTAAGGATATCGGGAGCTCCTACAATGAGCAGTTCTTC.

The V gene is TRBV11-2, the J gene TRBJ2-4; TRBD2 aligns across 11 bases. From germline, CDR1 is SGHAT and CDR2 FQNNGV. CDR3 length equals 16 residues. V dropped 0 bases and J dropped 5; count of bases not matched to a gene: 3. CDR3: CASSLDLAGGQNIQYF. CDR3 in DNA: TGTGCCAGCAGCTTAGACCTAGCGGGAGGACAAAACATTCAGTACTTC.

The rearrangement joins TRBV7-6 to TRBJ2-1; 7 bases agree with TRBD2. V lost 2 bases to trimming and J lost 10 bases; unmatched junction nucleotides: 17. The CDR3 has 17 residues. Germline V gene data show CDR1 as SGHVS and CDR2 as FNYEAQ. The DNA of the CDR3 is TGTGCCAGCAGCTTACCCGGACTAGAGAGTGGTTCCGCGGAGCAGTTCTTC. It yields the protein CASSLPGLESGSAEQFF.

The rearrangement joins TRBV20-1 to TRBJ2-3, with D maybe TRBD2 (6 bases). V lost 6 bases and J 10 bases, leaving 14 bases between the germline ends. The germline V gene has CDR1 DFQATT and CDR2 SNEGSKA (reference sequence). The CDR3 contains 11 residues. The CDR3 nucleotides read TGCAGTGCCGGTAGACTAGGCGCGCAGTATTTT. Protein sequence: CSAGRLGAQYF.

The rearrangement links TRBV7-2 to TRBJ2-7; TRBD1 is a possible D gene (5 bases). V was clipped by 2 bases and J by 5 bases, with 25 bases between them. The germline V gene encodes CDR1 SGHTA and CDR2 FQGNSA. The CDR3 consists of 18 residues. The CDR3 sequence: CASSLTPATTVKLNEQYF. CDR3 nucleotides: TGTGCCAGCAGCTTAACCCCGGCAACGACAGTTAAGCTGAACGAGCAGTACTTC.

This chain links TRBV4-1 with TRBJ1-2, with unresolved D. Germline loops: CDR1 MGHRA, CDR2 YSYEKL. V was trimmed by 2 bases and J by 0 bases, leaving 10 bases between them. The CDR3 extends over 15 amino acids. The CDR3 reads CASSQRTSANYGYTF. CDR3 DNA sequence: TGCGCCAGCAGCCAACGAACCTCAGCTAACTATGGCTACACCTTC.

The chain couples TRBV20-1 to TRBJ2-7, with TRBD1 matching 8 bases. The V gene end was trimmed by 3 bases and the J gene end by 1 base; junction bases not matched to a gene: 5. CDR1 and CDR2 (germline): DFQATT, SNEGSKA (reference sequence). This CDR3 region has 14 residues. The CDR3 DNA sequence: TGCAGTGCTAGTCAGGGGGCAGGGTCCTACGAGCAGTACTTC. This gives the protein CSASQGAGSYEQYF.

CDR3 residues: CASSQGQGSNEQFF. The CDR3 region has the DNA TGTGCCAGCTCACAGGGACAGGGATCCAATGAGCAGTTCTTC. The chain uses TRBV18 and TRBJ2-1, with 9 bases that match TRBD1. The length of the CDR3 is 14 residues. The germline CDR1 and CDR2 sequences are KGHSH and LQKENI. Trimming cost V 4 bases and J 6 bases; bases outside gene matches: 4.

V is TRBV2 and J is TRBJ2-3; 8 bases are a match to TRBD2. V shed 5 bases and J 6 bases; nucleotides not matched to a gene: 7. The CDR3 has 14 residues. CDR1 and CDR2 from the germline V gene are SNHLY and FYNNEI. This CDR3 is CASSPTGGVDTQYF. CDR3 nucleotides: TGTGCCAGCAGTCCTACGGGGGGGGTGGATACGCAGTATTTT.

In the case of this clone: An end of the junction differs from the germline gene, which may be a read error. J is TRBJ1-2 and V is TRBV28; no reliable D call. The CDR3 totals 13 residues. Germline values: CDR1 MDHEN, CDR2 SYDVKM. Here the CDR3 reads CVSSGSERRGYTF. As DNA, the CDR3 is TGTGTCAGCAGTGGTTCTGAGAGGCGGGGCTACACCTTC.

In nucleotides, the CDR3 is TGTGCCAGCAGCTTAGCAGGGGGGGGAACGGTGAACACTGAAGCTTTCTTT. It codes for CASSLAGGGTVNTEAFF. This chain joins TRBV7-8 and TRBJ1-1, with D maybe TRBD1 (6 bases). The CDR3 length is 17 residues. Trimming left V 0 bases short and J 0 bases short, with 14 bases between. Germline CDR1 is SGHVS and CDR2 is FQNEAQ.

The chain links TRBV28 to TRBJ1-1; TRBD1 agrees at 8 bases. CDR1 is MDHEN and CDR2 is SYDVKM in the germline V gene. V was clipped by 4 bases and J by 2 bases; unmatched bases: 12. This CDR3 is 17 amino acids long. In DNA, the CDR3 is TGTGCCAGCAGTTCCCCTCCCCGGACAGGGAAAAACACTGAAGCTTTCTTT. Encoded protein: CASSSPPRTGKNTEAFF.

The CDR3: CATSASGERGAGETQYF. The CDR3 DNA reads TGTGCCACCAGTGCTTCGGGGGAGCGGGGGGCCGGGGAGACCCAGTACTTC. This sequence joins TRBV24-1 and TRBJ2-5; 9 nucleotides align to TRBD2. This CDR3 has 17 residues. V shed 5 bases and J 5 bases; nucleotides not matched to a gene: 14. From germline, CDR1 is KGHDR and CDR2 SFDVKD.

This clone came up once. The V gene is TRBV6-2 or TRBV6-3, the J gene TRBJ2-7; 7 bases are a match to TRBD1. From germline, CDR1 is MNHEY and CDR2 SVGEGT. The CDR3 totals 16 residues. V was pared by 2 bases and J by 3 bases, with 10 bases of the junction left unmatched. The CDR3 region is CASSYPRLGGGYEQYF. In DNA form, the CDR3 reads TGTGCCAGCAGTTACCCCCGCCTAGGGGGCGGCTACGAGCAGTACTTC.

This clone came up once. The chain couples TRBV11-2 to TRBJ1-4; TRBD1 aligns across 8 bases. V shed 6 bases, J shed 5 bases, and the junction held 5 bases outside the gene matches. CDR1 and CDR2 from the germline V gene are SGHAT and FQNNGV. This CDR3 contains 14 residues. CDR3 in amino acids: CASSPDRVNEKLFF. The DNA of the CDR3 is TGTGCCAGCAGTCCGGACAGGGTCAATGAAAAACTGTTTTTT. The whole variable domain, remainder taken from reference TRBV11-2 and TRBJ1-4, is EAGVAQSPRYKIIEKRQSVAFWCNPISGHATLYWYQQILGQGPKLLIQFQNNGVVDDSQLPKDRFSAERLKGVDSTLKIQPAKLEDSAVYLCASSPDRVNEKLFFGSGTQLSVL.